This T cell receptor (beta chain) was recovered during a study of T-cell reconstitution after alpha-beta-depleted transplantation in children. Unique molecular identifiers tagged the TCRbeta library. TCRdb reanalysed the PCR reads using MiXCR and keeps one entry per CDR3 protein. The data hold 490,000 or so distinct CDR3 sequences, with approximately 13% observed a single time. Germline CDR1 is SQVTM and CDR2 is ANQGSEA. This CDR3 has 12 amino acids. V lost 6 bases and J lost 2, with 9 bases in between. Sequenced material: PBMCs from the stem cell graft donor, taken from the stem cell graft. The rearrangement joins TRBV29-1 to TRBJ2-3, with D perhaps matching TRBD2 (5 bases). The receptor was isolated from a human donor who donated a stem cell graft to a child with combined immunodeficiency. The CDR3 spells CSVLGLTDTQYF. The CDR3 DNA follows: TGCAGCGTACTAGGACTCACAGATACGCAGTATTTT.